The 6 T cell receptor beta chains listed next were all sequenced from one sample in a study of cytomegalovirus exposure and HLA in healthy donors. Primers: 60 Vbeta forward and 13 Jbeta reverse. The method was immunoSEQ multiplex PCR; TCRdb's version includes in-frame clones alone and lacks a portion of them. The sample yields about 190,000 clones, over 70% seen once. Sequencing was performed on PBMCs. These receptors all come from a woman in her late teens or twenties in good health and CMV-seronegative.

The gene calls are TRBV2 and TRBJ2-7; TRBD1 aligns across 11 bases. CDR1 is SNHLY and CDR2 is FYNNEI in the germline V gene. The CDR3 totals 16 residues. V was clipped by 8 bases and J by 2 bases; unmatched bases: 11. The CDR3 here is CASLKDRGPPTYEQYF. The CDR3 DNA follows: TGTGCCAGCCTTAAGGACAGGGGGCCTCCCACCTACGAGCAGTACTTC.

The chain has TRBV7-9 and TRBJ1-5, with 9 bases fitting TRBD1. V was pared by 5 bases and J by 4 bases, with 9 bases of the junction left unmatched. CDR3 size: 16 residues. From germline, CDR1 is SEHNR and CDR2 FQNEAQ (reference sequence). In DNA, the CDR3 is TGTGCCAGCAGCATACAACAGGGGGCGGAAAATCAGCCCCAGCATTTT. The encoded protein is CASSIQQGAENQPQHF. Full variable domain (rest looked up from reference TRBV7-9 and TRBJ1-5): DTGVSQNPRHKITKRGQNVTFRCDPISEHNRLYWYRQTLGQGPEFLTYFQNEAQLEKSRLLSDRFSAERPKGSFSTLEIQRTEQGDSAMYLCASSIQQGAENQPQHFGDGTRLSIL.

The chain employs TRBV9 and TRBJ1-1; TRBD1 agrees at 9 bases. From germline, CDR1 is SGDLS and CDR2 YYNGEE. There are 14 residues in the CDR3. Trimming cost V 3 bases and J 3 bases; bases outside gene matches: 3. CDR3 in DNA: TGTGCCAGCAGCGCCAGGGACAGGGACACTGAAGCTTTCTTT. As protein: CASSARDRDTEAFF.

The chain has TRBV5-4 and TRBJ2-3; the match to TRBD2 covers 7 bases. V trimming: 3 bases; J trimming: 3 bases; junction bases outside the gene matches: 1. CDR1 is SGHNT, CDR2 YYREEE, per germline (reference sequence). The CDR3 spans 13 residues. The CDR3 region has the DNA TGTGCCAGCAGCTGGCGGGAGACAGATACGCAGTATTTT. Encoded protein: CASSWRETDTQYF.

This clone appeared a single time. The chain employs TRBV28 and TRBJ2-7; TRBD2 matches 10 bases. In germline, CDR1 is MDHEN, CDR2 SYDVKM. J lost 4 bases, V lost 1 base, and 1 base had no gene match. This CDR3 is built from 14 residues. The CDR3: CASSLSSGGYEQYF. The DNA of the CDR3 is TGTGCCAGCAGTTTATCTAGCGGGGGATACGAGCAGTACTTC.

This clone has only a few counts. V is TRBV6-6 and J is TRBJ1-4, with 8 bases fitting TRBD1. Unmatched junction bases numbered 6, after V lost 7 bases and J lost 5 bases. The CDR3 runs to 14 residues. The germline CDR1 and CDR2 sequences are MNHNY and SVGAGI (reference sequence). CDR3 loop: CASTTGTGNEKLFF. The CDR3 region has the DNA TGTGCCAGCACCACCGGGACAGGCAATGAAAAACTGTTTTTT.